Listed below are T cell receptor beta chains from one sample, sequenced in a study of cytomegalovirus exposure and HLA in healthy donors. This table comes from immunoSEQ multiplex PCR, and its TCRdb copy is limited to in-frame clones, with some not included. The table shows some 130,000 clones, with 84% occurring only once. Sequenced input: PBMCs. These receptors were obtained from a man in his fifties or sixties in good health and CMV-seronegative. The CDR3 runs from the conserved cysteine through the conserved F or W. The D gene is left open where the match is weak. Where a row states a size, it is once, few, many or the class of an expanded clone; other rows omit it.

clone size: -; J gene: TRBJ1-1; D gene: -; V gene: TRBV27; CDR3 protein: CASSPHDRRTEAFF; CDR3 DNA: TGTGCCAGCAGTCCCCACGACAGGCGGACTGAAGCTTTCTTT
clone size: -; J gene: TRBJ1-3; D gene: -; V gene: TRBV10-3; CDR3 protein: CAISAGDTIYF; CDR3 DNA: TGTGCCATCAGTGCAGGGGACACCATATATTTT
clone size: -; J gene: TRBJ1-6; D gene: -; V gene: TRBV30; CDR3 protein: CAWGEDSPLHF; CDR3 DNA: TGTGCCTGGGGCGAGGATTCACCCCTCCACTTT
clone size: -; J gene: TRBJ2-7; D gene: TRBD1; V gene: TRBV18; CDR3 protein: CASSPDREYEQYF; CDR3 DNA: TGTGCCAGCTCACCGGACAGGGAGTACGAGCAGTACTTC
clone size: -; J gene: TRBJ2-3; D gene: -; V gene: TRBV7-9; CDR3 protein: CASSLPRNLGDTQYF; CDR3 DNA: TGTGCCAGCAGCCTCCCTAGGAATTTGGGAGATACGCAGTATTTT
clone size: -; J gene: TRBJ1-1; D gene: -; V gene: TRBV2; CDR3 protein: CASTTQIAEAFF; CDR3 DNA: TGTGCCAGCACCACACAGATCGCTGAAGCTTTCTTT
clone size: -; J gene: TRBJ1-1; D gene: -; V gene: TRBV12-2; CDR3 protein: CASRLADPRDGGFYTEAFF; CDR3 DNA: TGTGCAAGTCGCTTAGCGGACCCCCGGGACGGAGGGTTTTATACTGAAGCTTTCTTT
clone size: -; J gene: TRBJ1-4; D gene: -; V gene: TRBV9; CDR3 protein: CASSPGEFNEKLFF; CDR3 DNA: TGTGCCAGCAGCCCAGGGGAATTTAATGAAAAACTGTTTTTT
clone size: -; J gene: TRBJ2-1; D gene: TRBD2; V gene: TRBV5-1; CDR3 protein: CASSLEAGDYNEQFF; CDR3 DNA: TGCGCCAGCAGCTTGGAGGCGGGGGACTACAATGAGCAGTTCTTC
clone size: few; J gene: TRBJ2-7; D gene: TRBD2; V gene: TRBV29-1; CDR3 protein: CSVAGTSGGTPALREQYF; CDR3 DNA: TGCAGCGTAGCCGGGACTAGCGGGGGGACCCCGGCCCTTCGCGAGCAGTACTTC
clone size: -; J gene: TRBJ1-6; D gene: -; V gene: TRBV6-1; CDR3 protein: CASRIEQGRSPLHF; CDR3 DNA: TGTGCCAGCAGGATAGAACAGGGCCGATCACCCCTCCACTTT
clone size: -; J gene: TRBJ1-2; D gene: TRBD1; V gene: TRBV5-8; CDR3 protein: CASSQGVQGAGGYTF; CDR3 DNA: TGTGCCAGCAGCCAGGGGGTGCAGGGGGCTGGTGGCTACACCTTC
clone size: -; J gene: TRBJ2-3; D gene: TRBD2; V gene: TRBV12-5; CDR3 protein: CASGPAGASDTQYF; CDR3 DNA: TGTGCTAGTGGGCCAGCGGGGGCCTCAGATACGCAGTATTTT
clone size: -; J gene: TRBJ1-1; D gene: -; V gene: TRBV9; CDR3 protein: CASSPTGQNTEAFF; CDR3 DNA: TGTGCCAGCAGCCCCACAGGTCAGAACACTGAAGCTTTCTTT
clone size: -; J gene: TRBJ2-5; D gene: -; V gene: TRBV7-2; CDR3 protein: CASSFERETQYF; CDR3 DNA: TGTGCCAGCAGCTTCGAGCGGGAGACCCAGTACTTC
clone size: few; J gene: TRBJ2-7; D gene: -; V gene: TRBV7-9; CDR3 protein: CASSPQGGEQYF; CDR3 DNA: TGTGCCAGCAGCCCGCAGGGTGGCGAGCAGTACTTC
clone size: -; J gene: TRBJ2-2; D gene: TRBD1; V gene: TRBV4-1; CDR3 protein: CASSRSGGAGELFF; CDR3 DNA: TGCGCCAGCAGCCGATCAGGGGGCGCCGGGGAGCTGTTTTTT
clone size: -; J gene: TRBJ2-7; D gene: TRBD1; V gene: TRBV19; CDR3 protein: CASSVGDSYEQYF; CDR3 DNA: TGTGCCAGTAGTGTCGGGGACAGCTACGAGCAGTACTTC
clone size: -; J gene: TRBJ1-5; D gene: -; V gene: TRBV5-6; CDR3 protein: CASSSHGQPQHF; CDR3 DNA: TGTGCCAGCAGCTCGCACGGGCAGCCCCAGCATTTT
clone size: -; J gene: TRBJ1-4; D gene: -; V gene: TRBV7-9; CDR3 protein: CASSLTATNEKLFF; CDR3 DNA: TGTGCCAGCAGCTTGACTGCAACTAATGAAAAACTGTTTTTT
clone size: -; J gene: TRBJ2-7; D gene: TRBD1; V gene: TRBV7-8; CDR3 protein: CASSLSRDRVVSHEQYF; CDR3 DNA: TGTGCCAGCAGCTTGAGCCGGGACAGGGTTGTCTCTCACGAGCAGTACTTC
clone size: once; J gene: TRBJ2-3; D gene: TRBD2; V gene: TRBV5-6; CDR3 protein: CASSFPSGFSTDTQYF; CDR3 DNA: TGTGCCAGCAGCTTCCCTAGCGGTTTCTCCACAGATACGCAGTATTTT
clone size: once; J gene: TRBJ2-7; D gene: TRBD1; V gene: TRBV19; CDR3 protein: CASSPGTGGYEQYF; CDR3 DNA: TGTGCCAGTAGTCCCGGGACAGGGGGTTACGAGCAGTACTTC
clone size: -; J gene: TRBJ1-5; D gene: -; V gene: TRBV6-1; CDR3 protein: CATGEAQHF; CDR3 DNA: TGTGCCACGGGGGAAGCCCAGCATTTT
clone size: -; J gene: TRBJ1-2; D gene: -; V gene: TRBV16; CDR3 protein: CASSQGLTYGYTF; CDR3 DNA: TGTGCCAGCAGCCAAGGGCTTACTTATGGCTACACCTTC
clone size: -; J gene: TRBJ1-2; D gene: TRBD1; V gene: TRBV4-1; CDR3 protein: CASTQATGGGGYTF; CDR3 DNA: TGCGCCAGCACCCAAGCTACAGGGGGCGGTGGCTACACCTTC
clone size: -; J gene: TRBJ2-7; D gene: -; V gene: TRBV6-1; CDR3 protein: CASGREAAFYEQYF; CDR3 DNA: TGTGCCAGCGGAAGGGAGGCGGCCTTTTACGAGCAGTACTTC
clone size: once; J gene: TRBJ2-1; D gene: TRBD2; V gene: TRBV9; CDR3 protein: CASSVRGGSEQFF; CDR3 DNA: TGTGCCAGCAGCGTAAGGGGAGGGAGTGAGCAGTTCTTC
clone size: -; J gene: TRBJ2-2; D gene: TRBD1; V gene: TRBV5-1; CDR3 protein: CASSPVGTGGSGELFF; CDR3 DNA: TGCGCCAGCAGCCCGGTGGGGACAGGGGGCTCCGGGGAGCTGTTTTTT
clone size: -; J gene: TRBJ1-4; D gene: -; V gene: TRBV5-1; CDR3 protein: CASSWSGTTNEKLFF; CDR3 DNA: TGCGCCAGCAGCTGGTCAGGAACAACTAATGAAAAACTGTTTTTT
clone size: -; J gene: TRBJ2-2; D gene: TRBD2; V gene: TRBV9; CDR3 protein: CASSVGVRGGLGELFF; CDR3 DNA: TGTGCCAGCAGCGTAGGCGTCCGGGGGGGCCTTGGGGAGCTGTTTTTT
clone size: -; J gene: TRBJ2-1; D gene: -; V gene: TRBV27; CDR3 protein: CASSGSGAGDNEQFF; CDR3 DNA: TGTGCCAGCAGTGGCTCAGGGGCAGGGGACAATGAGCAGTTCTTC
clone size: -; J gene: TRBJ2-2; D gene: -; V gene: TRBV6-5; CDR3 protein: CASSYSCSDGELFF; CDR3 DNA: TGTGCCAGCAGTTACTCATGCAGTGACGGGGAGCTGTTTTTT
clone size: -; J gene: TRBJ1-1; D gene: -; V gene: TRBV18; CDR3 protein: CASSPEPTGDSEAFF; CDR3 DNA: TGTGCCAGCTCACCTGAACCCACGGGGGACTCTGAAGCTTTCTTT
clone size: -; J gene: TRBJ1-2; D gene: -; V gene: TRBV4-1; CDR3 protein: CASSQVPLLSTYGYTF; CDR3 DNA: TGCGCCAGCAGCCAAGTTCCCCTACTGAGCACCTATGGCTACACCTTC
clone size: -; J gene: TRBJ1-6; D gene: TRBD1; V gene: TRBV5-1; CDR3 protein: CASSSLDRGNSPLHF; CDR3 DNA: TGCGCCAGCAGCTCGCTGGACAGGGGGAATTCACCCCTCCACTTT
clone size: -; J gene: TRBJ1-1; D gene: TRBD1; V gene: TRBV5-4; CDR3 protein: CASSSSTGTMNTEAFF; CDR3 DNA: TGTGCCAGCAGCTCCTCGACAGGGACCATGAACACTGAAGCTTTCTTT
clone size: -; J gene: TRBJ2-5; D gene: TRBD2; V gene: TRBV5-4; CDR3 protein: CASSLGSGGARETQYF; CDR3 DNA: TGTGCCAGCAGCTTGGGTAGCGGGGGGGCACGAGAGACCCAGTACTTC
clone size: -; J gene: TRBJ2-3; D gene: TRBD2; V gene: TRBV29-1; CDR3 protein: CSAVFVGRALGFPSTDTQYF; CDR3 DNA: TGCAGCGCCGTGTTTGTGGGGAGGGCTCTCGGGTTCCCTAGCACAGATACGCAGTATTTT
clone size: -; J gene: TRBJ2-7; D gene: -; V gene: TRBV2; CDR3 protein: CASSEVGHHEQYF; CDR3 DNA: TGTGCCAGCAGTGAGGTGGGACACCACGAGCAGTACTTC
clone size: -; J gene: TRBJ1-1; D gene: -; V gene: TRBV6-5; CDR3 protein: CASSYSIAGKAEAFF; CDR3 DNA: TGTGCCAGCAGTTACTCGATTGCGGGGAAGGCTGAAGCTTTCTTT
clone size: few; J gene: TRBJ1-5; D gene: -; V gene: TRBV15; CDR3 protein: CATSRGGRDNQPQHF; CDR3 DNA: TGTGCCACCAGCAGAGGGGGGAGGGATAATCAGCCCCAGCATTTT
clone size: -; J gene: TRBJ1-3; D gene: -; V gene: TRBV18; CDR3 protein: CASSPSGDAGNTIYF; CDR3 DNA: TGTGCCAGCTCACCATCAGGGGATGCTGGAAACACCATATATTTT
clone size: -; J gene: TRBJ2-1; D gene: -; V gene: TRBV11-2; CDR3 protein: CASRSPRREQFF; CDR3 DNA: TGTGCCAGCAGGTCACCGCGGCGAGAGCAGTTCTTC
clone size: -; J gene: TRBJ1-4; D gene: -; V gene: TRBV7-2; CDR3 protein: CASSSLEEVSEKLFF; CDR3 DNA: TGTGCCAGCAGCTCCCTGGAGGAAGTTTCTGAAAAACTGTTTTTT
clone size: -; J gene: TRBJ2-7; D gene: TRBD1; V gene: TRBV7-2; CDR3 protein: CASSLAGTGGLPYEQYF; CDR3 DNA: TGTGCCAGCAGCTTAGCGGGGACAGGGGGCCTCCCGTACGAGCAGTACTTC
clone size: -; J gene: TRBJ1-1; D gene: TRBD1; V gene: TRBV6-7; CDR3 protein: CASSDDRGFLLDTEAFF; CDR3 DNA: TGTGCCAGCAGTGACGACAGGGGGTTTTTATTGGACACTGAAGCTTTCTTT
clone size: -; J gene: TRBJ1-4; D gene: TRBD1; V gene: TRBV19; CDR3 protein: CASSIWATGIDEKLFF; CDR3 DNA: TGTGCCAGTAGTATATGGGCGACAGGGATTGATGAAAAACTGTTTTTT
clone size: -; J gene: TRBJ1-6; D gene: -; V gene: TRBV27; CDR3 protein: CASSSLLRGYSPLHF; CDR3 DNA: TGTGCCAGCAGTTCCTTACTAAGGGGGTATTCACCCCTCCACTTT
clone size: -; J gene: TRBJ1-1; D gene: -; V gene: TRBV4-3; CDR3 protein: CASSRWRGTEAFF; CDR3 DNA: TGCGCCAGCAGCCGGTGGAGGGGAACTGAAGCTTTCTTT
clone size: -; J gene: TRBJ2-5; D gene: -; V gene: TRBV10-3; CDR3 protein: CAISDQPGAQYF; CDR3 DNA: TGTGCCATCAGTGACCAACCAGGGGCCCAGTACTTC
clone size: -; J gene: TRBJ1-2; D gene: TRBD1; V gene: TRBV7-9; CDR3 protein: CASGTGQDYGYTF; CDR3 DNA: TGTGCCAGCGGTACGGGACAGGACTATGGCTACACCTTC
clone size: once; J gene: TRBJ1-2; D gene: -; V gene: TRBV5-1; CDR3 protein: CASSFIGDRGYTF; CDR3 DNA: TGCGCCAGCAGCTTTATAGGGGATCGTGGCTACACCTTC
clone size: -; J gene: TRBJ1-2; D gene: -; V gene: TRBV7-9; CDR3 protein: CASSPATPRDYTF; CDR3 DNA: TGTGCCAGCAGCCCCGCGACACCTCGGGACTACACCTTC
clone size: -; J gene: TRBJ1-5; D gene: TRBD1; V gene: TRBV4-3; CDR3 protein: CASGTGEGNQPQHF; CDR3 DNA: TGCGCCAGCGGAACAGGGGAGGGCAATCAGCCCCAGCATTTT